Sequencing of this T cell receptor (beta chain) was carried out in a study of T-cell memory formation after mild COVID-19. Study-wide background: TCR clusters were mostly donor specific.

As for this clonotype: What it recognizes is unknown.

TCRdb called the 5' RACE reads again in MiXCR, with one record for every CDR3 protein. The table records roughly 580,000 distinct CDR3 sequences, roughly 18% of them present only once. Between the trimmed V and J ends, which lost 0 bases and 4 bases, there was a span of 15 bases. Germline loops: CDR1 SEHNR, CDR2 FQNEAQ (reference sequence). The CDR3 runs to 16 residues. Whole-study results and caveats: Clones shrinking between day 15 and 85 showed a balanced CD4/CD8 split, and those that grew later tilted toward CD4+. The second-wave clones peaking on day 37 were not confirmed as SARS-CoV-2-specific. Pre-infection memory harbored some responding clones, suggesting cross-reactive memory joined.

The chain links TRBV7-9 to TRBJ1-2; D unclear. The TCR originated in an adult woman who had mild COVID-19 (a few samples of this study predate the infection). Cell type and time point are not known. What was sequenced was PBMCs or a T cell subset sorted from them (not recorded which). DNA of the CDR3: TGTGCCAGCAGCTTAGCGGCGCTTGGGTCCGCCTATGGCTACACCTTC. As protein: CASSLAALGSAYGYTF.